One and the same sample provided the 24 T cell receptor beta chains below, sequenced in a study of T cells after yellow fever vaccination. TCRdb recomputed calls from the 5' RACE reads with MiXCR, one row per CDR3 protein. The data show hundreds of thousands of distinct CDR3 sequences, over 8% seen once. The sequenced sample was PBMCs, obtained on the day of the first yellow fever vaccination. All receptors derive from a young man who received the YFV17D yellow fever vaccine.

The genes are TRBV6-1 and TRBJ2-3; D gene ambiguous. The CDR3 extends over 18 amino acids. Germline CDR1 MNHNS, CDR2 SASEGT. Trimming removed 0 bases at V and 0 bases at J, with 16 bases between. The DNA for the CDR3 is TGTGCCAGCAGTGAAGCCCTGACTTTGGGTTTAAGCACAGATACGCAGTATTTT. Its translation: CASSEALTLGLSTDTQYF.

In this sample, this clonotype turned up a few times. The rearrangement joins TRBV5-6 to TRBJ2-7; D not certain. Trimming removed 0 bases at V and 2 bases at J, with 15 bases between. Germline V gene sequence: CDR1 SGHDT, CDR2 YYEEEE. The CDR3 loop spans 16 amino acids. The CDR3 reads CASSLGIGTPTYEQYF. The CDR3 region has the DNA TGTGCCAGCAGCTTGGGAATAGGCACTCCTACCTACGAGCAGTACTTC. The full variable domain, its missing parts supplied by reference TRBV5-6 and TRBJ2-7, is DAGVTQSPTHLIKTRGQQVTLRCSPKSGHDTVSWYQQALGQGPQFIFQYYEEEERQRGNFPDRFSGHQFPNYSSELNVNALLLGDSALYLCASSLGIGTPTYEQYFGPGTRLTVT.

The chain links TRBV27 to TRBJ1-5, with D possibly TRBD1 on 5 matching bases. The CDR3 consists of 15 residues. Looked up from germline, CDR1 is MNHEY and CDR2 is SMNVEV (reference sequence). The V end was cut by 5 bases, the J end by 0 bases, with 11 bases between. The chain's CDR3 is CASSAGTGSNQPQHF. The CDR3 nucleotides are TGTGCCAGCAGTGCCGGGACGGGTAGCAATCAGCCCCAGCATTTT.

The V and J genes are TRBV19 and TRBJ2-1; D is unresolved. This CDR3 is built from 12 residues. Trimming took 0 bases from V and 8 from J, leaving 5 bases between them. Germline CDR1 reads LNHDA; CDR2 reads SQIVND (reference sequence). The CDR3 is CASSIEGYEQFF. CDR3 DNA: TGTGCCAGTAGTATAGAGGGCTATGAGCAGTTCTTC.

V is TRBV6-2 or TRBV6-3 and J is TRBJ2-7; weak D call: TRBD1 (5 bases). In germline, CDR1 is MNHEY, CDR2 SVGEGT. The CDR3 length is 14 residues. Trimming left V 5 bases short and J 5 bases short, with 16 bases between. The CDR3, as DNA: TGTGCCAGCAGTCAGCAGGGTCAGGTTCACGAGCAGTACGTC. It encodes CASSQQGQVHEQYV.

This clonotype was counted a few times. This sequence joins TRBV29-1 and TRBJ2-3; TRBD2 aligns across 8 bases. The CDR3 covers 14 residues. Losses at the gene ends were 4 bases for V and 7 bases for J; bases not matched to a gene: 10. The V gene's germline CDR1 is SQVTM and CDR2 ANQGSEA. The CDR3 region is CSVGGAGGLYTQYF. CDR3 DNA: TGCAGCGTTGGCGGGGCGGGGGGCCTTTATACGCAGTATTTT.

The chain combines TRBV7-9 with TRBJ1-4; D remains unclear. This CDR3 spans 16 amino acids. CDR1 SEHNR and CDR2 FQNEAQ come from the germline V gene (reference sequence). The germline V and J ends were trimmed by 2 bases and 0 bases, with 10 bases remaining between them. CDR3 nucleotides: TGTGCCAGCAGCTTATTGCTCGGGGCAACTAATGAAAAACTGTTTTTT. This codes for CASSLLLGATNEKLFF.

This clonotype has just a few counts. The genes are TRBV11-3 and TRBJ2-2; D not resolved. Trimming took off 4 bases at V and 7 bases at J, with 7 bases between the two ends. The CDR3 covers 12 residues. Germline-derived CDR1 and CDR2 are SGHNT and YENEEA. The CDR3 loop is CASSSIIGELFF. The CDR3 bases are TGTGCCAGCAGCTCTATCATCGGGGAGCTGTTTTTT.

This clonotype occurred a few times. The chain links TRBV29-1 to TRBJ2-5; D is unresolved. V lost 1 base, J lost 0 bases, and 15 bases lay in between. Per germline, CDR1 SQVTM and CDR2 ANQGSEA. This CDR3 is built from 16 residues. CDR3 in DNA: TGCAGCGTTGAAGGAAGTCCGCAGACGTACCAAGAGACCCAGTACTTC. This codes for CSVEGSPQTYQETQYF.

The CDR3: CASSPSRASNQPQHF. The CDR3 nucleotides read TGTGCCAGCTCACCATCCAGGGCGAGCAATCAGCCCCAGCATTTT. The chain employs TRBV18 and TRBJ1-5; maybe TRBD1 (5 bases). The ends were cut back, 2 bases at V and 1 base at J, with 9 bases in the middle. The germline CDR1 and CDR2 sequences are KGHSH and LQKENI. The CDR3 loop spans 15 amino acids.

This clonotype was seen more than once but under ten times. CDR3 in amino acids: CASTSSPGQGSQPQHF. The CDR3 nucleotides read TGTGCCAGCACTAGTTCCCCGGGACAGGGCTCCCAGCCCCAGCATTTT. This sequence joins TRBV2 and TRBJ1-5, with TRBD1 matching over 9 bases. Unmatched junction bases numbered 14, after V lost 7 bases and J lost 7 bases. Germline V CDR1 and CDR2: SNHLY, FYNNEI. The CDR3 has 16 amino acids.

The chain has TRBV20-1 and TRBJ1-2; 7 bases are a match to TRBD1. The germline CDR1 and CDR2 sequences are DFQATT and SNEGSKA (reference sequence). With 6 bases clipped from V and 5 bases from J, the junction kept 9 bases outside the gene matches. This CDR3 has 13 amino acids. CDR3 in DNA: TGCAGTGCGAAGACAGGGTATGGGTATGGCTACACCTTC. Translated: CSAKTGYGYGYTF.

This clonotype was picked up a small number of times. The V call is TRBV20-1, the J call TRBJ2-1; 8 nucleotides line up with TRBD2. CDR1 and CDR2 (germline): DFQATT, SNEGSKA (reference sequence). V gave up 5 bases and J gave up 9 bases; unmatched junction bases: 15. CDR3 length: 15 amino acids. The CDR3 here is CSAATGTSNLGEQFF. DNA of the CDR3: TGCAGTGCTGCGACCGGGACTAGTAATCTCGGTGAGCAGTTCTTC.

In its sample, this clonotype was seen many times. This sequence joins TRBV7-2 and TRBJ2-5; unclear D gene. The CDR3 consists of 14 residues. Trimming stripped 2 bases from V and 3 bases from J, with 10 bases between. Germline V lookup: CDR1 SGHTA, CDR2 FQGNSA. The DNA for the CDR3 is TGTGCCAGCAGCTTAAGTATCCGGGAAGAGACCCAGTACTTC. Protein: CASSLSIREETQYF. Full variable domain (rest looked up from reference TRBV7-2 and TRBJ2-5): GAGVSQSPSNKVTEKGKDVELRCDPISGHTALYWYRQSLGQGLEFLIYFQGNSAPDKSGLPSDRFSAERTGGSVSTLTIQRTQQEDSAVYLCASSLSIREETQYFGPGTRLLVL.

This clonotype appeared many times. The chain uses TRBV18 and TRBJ2-1, with TRBD2 matching 8 bases. This CDR3 has 17 residues. The ends lost 0 bases at V and 7 bases at J; junction bases unmatched: 11. Germline loops: CDR1 KGHSH, CDR2 LQKENI. The CDR3 loop reads CASSPPAPGGARNEQFF. CDR3 nucleotides: TGTGCCAGCTCACCACCTGCCCCGGGGGGGGCTAGGAATGAGCAGTTCTTC.

The sample holds a few counts of this clonotype. The chain couples TRBV4-1 to TRBJ2-7, with 10 bases identical to TRBD1. CDR3 length: 16 residues. From germline, CDR1 is MGHRA and CDR2 YSYEKL. The V segment lost 4 bases and the J segment 4 bases; nucleotides outside the gene matches: 10. CDR3 in DNA: TGCGCCAGCAGCCCCCGCTGGGACAGGGGTTTTTACGAGCAGTACTTC. Amino acids: CASSPRWDRGFYEQYF.

The CDR3 reads CSTKRDRGWTQYF. CDR3 nucleotide sequence: TGCAGTACGAAGAGGGACAGGGGATGGACCCAGTACTTC. The rearrangement uses TRBV20-1 and TRBJ2-5; TRBD1 agrees at 10 bases. V shed 8 bases and J 7 bases; nucleotides not matched to a gene: 10. The CDR3 contains 13 residues. The germline V gene has CDR1 DFQATT and CDR2 SNEGSKA (reference sequence).

This clonotype has at least ten counts. V gene TRBV19 combines with J gene TRBJ2-1; TRBD2 might be the D (5 bases). The germline V gene encodes CDR1 LNHDA and CDR2 SQIVND (reference sequence). With 6 bases removed from V and 0 bases from J, the gap between germline ends came to 12 bases. The CDR3 runs to 15 residues. CDR3 DNA sequence: TGTGCCAGTAGGGAGGTCTTAAGCTCCTACAATGAGCAGTTCTTC. Translation gives CASREVLSSYNEQFF.

A few counts support this clonotype. This chain uses TRBV4-3 with TRBJ2-1, with 9 positions matching TRBD2. The CDR3 length is 19 residues. Per germline, CDR1 LGHNA and CDR2 YSLEER. The V and J ends lost 1 base and 7 bases, in that order; junction bases with no gene match: 17. Here the CDR3 reads CASSQVRLSGGPHRNEQFF. The CDR3 bases are TGCGCCAGCAGCCAAGTTCGACTAAGCGGGGGGCCCCACCGAAATGAGCAGTTCTTC.

This clonotype was counted only a few times. V gene TRBV25-1 combines with J gene TRBJ1-6, with a tentative D call TRBD1 (6 bases). Trimming removed 5 bases from V and 0 bases from J, with 14 bases in between. This CDR3 contains 17 residues. In germline, CDR1 is MGHDK, CDR2 SYGVNS. The chain's CDR3 is CASSPPGGSSYNSPLHF. CDR3 sequence (DNA): TGTGCCAGCAGTCCCCCCGGGGGCAGCTCCTATAATTCACCCCTCCACTTT.

There are a few counts of this clonotype. DNA of the CDR3: TGTGCCAGCAGCCATAGCGGGGGTAGGCTGTTTTTT. Its protein is CASSHSGGRLFF. This chain uses TRBV7-2 with TRBJ2-2; 9 nucleotides match TRBD2. CDR1 is SGHTA and CDR2 is FQGNSA in the germline V gene. The CDR3 has 12 amino acids. V shed 5 bases, J shed 13 bases, and the junction held 5 bases outside the gene matches.

This clonotype turned up a few times. V usage is TRBV4-2 and J usage is TRBJ2-1, with a tentative D call TRBD2 (6 bases). The CDR3 contains 17 residues. Germline values: CDR1 LGHNA, CDR2 YNFKEQ. Trimming cost V 4 bases and J 2 bases, with 18 bases left between them. CDR3 protein: CASSPYAGGSPYNEQFF. Written as DNA, the CDR3 is TGTGCCAGCAGCCCCTATGCCGGGGGATCACCCTACAATGAGCAGTTCTTC.

This clonotype showed up just a few times. This chain links TRBV27 with TRBJ2-7; the D is unclear. CDR3 size: 14 residues. Germline V gene sequence: CDR1 MNHEY, CDR2 SMNVEV (reference sequence). With 8 bases removed from V and 0 bases from J, the gap between germline ends came to 14 bases. The CDR3 region has the DNA TGTGCCAGCTCGTGGAGTGTGGGCTCCTACGAGCAGTACGTC. Translating it yields CASSWSVGSYEQYV.

This clonotype has a count of ten or more. V usage is TRBV20-1 and J usage is TRBJ2-5; 13 positions match TRBD2. The length of the CDR3 is 16 residues. V lost 3 bases and J lost 6; bases outside the gene matches: 10. Germline V lookup: CDR1 DFQATT, CDR2 SNEGSKA (reference sequence). CDR3 coding DNA: TGCAGTGCTAGGGTTCCCGGGACTAGCGGGGTGAAGACCCAGTACTTC. This translates into CSARVPGTSGVKTQYF.